One sample yielded the 15 T cell receptor beta chains listed below, sequenced in a study of control samples from healthy donors and cancer patients. The assay was immunoSEQ multiplex PCR, and TCRdb's table has in-frame clones only and misses some. Found here are approximately 170,000 clones, roughly 90% of them singletons; the top ten hold about 0.73%. The sample consisted of blood. The receptors here all came from a woman aged 30 to 39 in good health.

This clone came up once. This chain connects TRBV12-5 to TRBJ1-4; D is possibly TRBD1 (6 bases). V lost 3 bases and J lost 5, with 16 bases in between. Per germline, CDR1 LGHNT and CDR2 FRNRAP. The CDR3 runs 16 residues. CDR3 loop: CASGLGRGARNEKLFF. Here the CDR3 DNA reads TGTGCTAGTGGTTTAGGCCGGGGGGCCCGGAATGAAAAACTGTTTTTT.

The CDR3 DNA reads as TGTGCCAGCAGCTTAGGAGGACAGAGCACAGATACGCAGTATTTT. Residues: CASSLGGQSTDTQYF. The chain carries TRBV11-2 and TRBJ2-3; a possible D gene is TRBD1 (6 bases). The CDR3 has 15 amino acids. The germline V gene has CDR1 SGHAT and CDR2 FQNNGV. Trimming took 1 base from V and 0 from J, leaving 8 bases between them. The whole variable domain, remainder taken from reference TRBV11-2 and TRBJ2-3, is EAGVAQSPRYKIIEKRQSVAFWCNPISGHATLYWYQQILGQGPKLLIQFQNNGVVDDSQLPKDRFSAERLKGVDSTLKIQPAKLEDSAVYLCASSLGGQSTDTQYFGPGTRLTVL.

Remarks on this clone: The junction differs from germline at one of its ends, possibly a read error. The chain employs TRBV7-7 and TRBJ2-3; no clear D gene. The CDR3 is 15 amino acids. CDR1 and CDR2 from the germline V gene are SSHAT and FNYEAQ (reference sequence). The CDR3 spells CASSLGASLQDTQYF. The CDR3 nucleotides are TGTGCTAGCAGCTTAGGCGCTAGTCTCCAGGATACGCAGTATTTT.

The J gene is TRBJ2-5, the V gene TRBV4-2; TRBD1 agrees at 10 bases. V shed 1 base and J 4 bases; nucleotides not matched to a gene: 9. The CDR3 runs 17 residues. Germline CDR1 LGHNA, CDR2 YNFKEQ. CDR3 in amino acids: CASSQVYGTGAGETQYF. For the CDR3, the DNA is TGTGCCAGCAGCCAAGTTTATGGGACAGGGGCTGGAGAGACCCAGTACTTC.

Comment on this clone: Mismatch with germline at one junction end may stem from a read error. The chain is built from TRBV18 and TRBJ1-1, with D hard to call. The CDR3 has 16 residues. Germline CDR1 reads KGHSH; CDR2 reads LQKENI. The CDR3 DNA follows: TGTGCCAGCTCACCAAGAGTCGACCCCGTGAACAGTGAAGCTTTCTTT. As protein: CASSPRVDPVNSEAFF.

V usage is TRBV20-1 and J usage is TRBJ2-3; no reliable D call. The CDR3 consists of 14 residues. The germline V gene encodes CDR1 DFQATT and CDR2 SNEGSKA (reference sequence). Between the trimmed V and J ends, which lost 3 bases and 1 base, there was a span of 11 bases. This CDR3 reads CSASDWGGTDTQYF. In DNA form, the CDR3 reads TGCAGTGCTAGTGACTGGGGTGGCACAGATACGCAGTATTTT.

The gene calls are TRBV27 and TRBJ1-1; TRBD1 might be the D (5 bases). The CDR3 length is 15 residues. Trimming removed 5 bases at V and 0 bases at J, with 13 bases between. The V gene's germline CDR1 is MNHEY and CDR2 SMNVEV (reference sequence). The CDR3 here is CASSPWGGLNTEAFF. In DNA form, the CDR3 reads TGTGCCAGCAGTCCCTGGGGGGGACTGAACACTGAAGCTTTCTTT.

The rearrangement uses TRBV12-3 or TRBV12-4 and TRBJ2-1; 7 bases are shared with TRBD2. J gave up 6 bases and V 6 bases, and 5 bases lay outside the gene matches. The CDR3 runs to 13 residues. The CDR3 DNA reads TGTGCCAGCAGCAATGGACTAGTCAATGAGCAGTTCTTC. It codes for CASSNGLVNEQFF.

The chain has TRBV15 and TRBJ1-5; 8 bases fit TRBD1. The CDR3 is made up of 15 amino acids. V dropped 5 bases and J dropped 6; count of bases not matched to a gene: 9. Germline CDR1 and CDR2: LNHNV and YYDKDF (reference sequence). The CDR3: CATSSRTGLIQPQHF. The CDR3 nucleotides read TGTGCCACCAGCTCAAGGACAGGGCTCATTCAGCCCCAGCATTTT.

This chain joins TRBV18 and TRBJ2-5, with no clear D. Per germline, CDR1 KGHSH and CDR2 LQKENI. The germline V and J ends were trimmed by 2 bases and 4 bases, with 11 bases remaining between them. This CDR3 contains 14 residues. The CDR3 DNA follows: TGTGCCAGCTCACCAGGGCCCGGCGGAGAGACCCAGTACTTC. Translated, it gives CASSPGPGGETQYF.

The chain links TRBV18 to TRBJ2-7; 7 nucleotides line up with TRBD1. V lost 6 bases to trimming and J lost 6 bases; unmatched junction nucleotides: 11. The CDR3 has 14 amino acids. CDR1 is KGHSH, CDR2 LQKENI, per germline. The CDR3 DNA reads TGTGCCAGCTCTACAAGACAGGGAGTTGCCGAGCAGTACTTC. It codes for CASSTRQGVAEQYF.

The V and J genes are TRBV3-1 (or the pseudogene TRBV3-2) and TRBJ2-3; 7 nucleotides line up with TRBD2. After removal of 1 base from V and 3 bases from J, the junction contained 1 base not matched to a gene. This CDR3 contains 14 residues. The germline CDR1 and CDR2 sequences are LGHDT and YNNKEL (reference sequence). CDR3 bases: TGTGCCAGCAGCCAAGGCGGGAGTACAGATACGCAGTATTTT. It specifies CASSQGGSTDTQYF.

This rearrangement joins TRBV28 to TRBJ1-3; maybe TRBD1 (6 bases). Between the trimmed V and J ends, which lost 11 bases and 0 bases, there was a span of 11 bases. CDR3 length equals 13 residues. Germline lookup yields CDR1 MDHEN and CDR2 SYDVKM. CDR3 in DNA: TGTGCCTCAGGGGATTACTCTGGAAACACCATATATTTT. Its protein product is CASGDYSGNTIYF. Variable domain in full (rest from reference TRBV28 and TRBJ1-3): DVKVTQSSRYLVKRTGEKVFLECVQDMDHENMFWYRQDPGLGLRLIYFSYDVKMKEKGDIPEGYSVSREKKERFSLILESASTNQTSMYLCASGDYSGNTIYFGEGSWLTVV.

The chain is built from TRBV5-6 and TRBJ1-2, with no clear D. Germline V lookup: CDR1 SGHDT, CDR2 YYEEEE. The germline V and J ends were trimmed by 0 bases and 7 bases, with 13 bases remaining between them. The CDR3 is made up of 14 amino acids. CDR3 residues: CASSLEISSAGYTF. The CDR3 DNA reads TGTGCCAGCAGCTTGGAAATTTCGTCGGCTGGCTACACCTTC.

This clone appeared once. V usage is TRBV7-2 and J usage is TRBJ1-1, with a weak D call TRBD1 (6 bases). The CDR3 is 13 residues long. Germline V gene lookup returns CDR1 SGHTA and CDR2 FQGNSA. The V end lost 3 bases, the J end lost 5 bases, and 10 bases lay between the germline ends. Here the CDR3 DNA reads TGTGCCAGCAGCTTTACAGGGTTGACTGAAGCTTTCTTT. It codes for CASSFTGLTEAFF. Using reference TRBV7-2 and TRBJ1-1 for the parts outside the CDR3, the full variable domain is GAGVSQSPSNKVTEKGKDVELRCDPISGHTALYWYRQSLGQGLEFLIYFQGNSAPDKSGLPSDRFSAERTGGSVSTLTIQRTQQEDSAVYLCASSFTGLTEAFFGQGTRLTVV.